The entry below gives a single T cell receptor (beta chain) sequence along with its context. The primer mix had 60 Vbeta and 13 Jbeta primers. Clones were read by immunoSEQ multiplex PCR, and TCRdb kept only the in-frame ones, dropping some. The sample shows about 190,000 clones, about 84% of them seen only once. This entry belongs to a study of cytomegalovirus exposure and HLA in healthy donors. Germline values: CDR1 LGHNA, CDR2 YNFKEQ. The V and J ends lost 4 bases and 1 base respectively, with 17 bases between them. This CDR3 has 17 residues. The genes are TRBV4-2 and TRBJ2-1, with TRBD1 as a possible D gene (5 bases). The clonotype was recovered from a woman younger than 45 in good health and CMV-seropositive. The specimen sequenced was PBMCs. The CDR3 spells CASSPIGHNYSYNEQFF. The CDR3 nucleotides are TGTGCCAGCAGCCCCATAGGACATAATTATTCCTACAATGAGCAGTTCTTC.